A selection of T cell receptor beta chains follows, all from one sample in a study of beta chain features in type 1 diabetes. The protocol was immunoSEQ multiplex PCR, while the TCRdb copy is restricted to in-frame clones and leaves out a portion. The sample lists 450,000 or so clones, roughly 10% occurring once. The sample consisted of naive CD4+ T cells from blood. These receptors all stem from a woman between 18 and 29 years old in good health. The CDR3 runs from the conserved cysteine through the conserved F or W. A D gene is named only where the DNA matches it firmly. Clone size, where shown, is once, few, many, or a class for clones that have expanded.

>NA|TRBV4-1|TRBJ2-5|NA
TGCGCCAGCAGCCAGGTCTTAGTACAAGAGACCCAGTACTTC
CASSQVLVQETQYF
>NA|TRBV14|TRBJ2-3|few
TGTGCCAGCAGCCAGGGGTACCAGAGGGATACAGATACGCAGTATTTT
CASSQGYQRDTDTQYF
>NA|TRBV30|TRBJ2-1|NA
TGTGCCTGGAGTCCCGGGACAAGCAATGAGCAGTTCTTC
CAWSPGTSNEQFF
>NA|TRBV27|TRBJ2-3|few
TGTGCCAGCAGAGTACAGGGAACAGATACGCAGTATTTT
CASRVQGTDTQYF
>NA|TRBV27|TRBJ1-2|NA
TGTGCCAGCAGTCCCCGCACGGGGGATGCTGGCTACACCTTC
CASSPRTGDAGYTF
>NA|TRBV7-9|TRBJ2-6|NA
TGTGCCCTTGGGGTTTCTAAGGGCGCGGGGGCCAACGTCCTGACTTTC
CALGVSKGAGANVLTF
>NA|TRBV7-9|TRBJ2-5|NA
TGTGCCAGCAGCTTATTAGGCAGCATTCAAGAGACCCAGTACTTC
CASSLLGSIQETQYF
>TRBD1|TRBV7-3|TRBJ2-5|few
TGTGCCAGCAGCTTGACAGGGAGCAAGAGTTCGAAGACCCAGTACTTC
CASSLTGSKSSKTQYF
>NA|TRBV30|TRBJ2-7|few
TGTGCCTGGGTGGGCCGCGGCAGCTCCTACGAGCAGTACTTC
CAWVGRGSSYEQYF
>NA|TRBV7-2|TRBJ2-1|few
TGTGCCAGCAGCCATGGGGGGTGGTACAATGAGCAGTTCTTC
CASSHGGWYNEQFF
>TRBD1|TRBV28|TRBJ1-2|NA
TGTGCCAGCAGCTTGACAGGGACCTATGGCTACACCTTC
CASSLTGTYGYTF
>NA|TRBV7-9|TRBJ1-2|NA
TGTGCTCCGGACGGAGGAATAGATGGCTACACCTTC
CAPDGGIDGYTF
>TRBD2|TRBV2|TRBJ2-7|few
TGTGCCAGCAGTATGTCTAGCGGGAACTACGAGCAGTACTTC
CASSMSSGNYEQYF
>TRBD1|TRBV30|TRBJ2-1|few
TGTGCCTGGAGTAGGGACAGGGGGCAAGATGAGCAGTTCTTC
CAWSRDRGQDEQFF
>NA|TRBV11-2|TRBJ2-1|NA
TGTGCCAGCAGCCGCACAGCTGATTACTCCTACAATGAGCAGTTCTTC
CASSRTADYSYNEQFF